The 24 T cell receptor beta chains given below trace back to one sample, sequenced in a study of cytomegalovirus exposure and HLA in healthy donors. PCR employed 60 Vbeta and 13 Jbeta primers. Assay: immunoSEQ multiplex PCR; the TCRdb copy retains only in-frame clones and omits some. The sample gives around 150,000 clones, 65% to 80% of which show up once; 4.5% to 5% is in the top ten. The sequencing input was PBMCs. The receptors here all came from a man aged 18 to 35 in good health and CMV-seropositive.

J is TRBJ2-7 and V is TRBV5-5; tentative D call: TRBD1 (6 bases). The CDR3 has 13 amino acids. V gave up 0 bases and J gave up 7 bases, with 11 bases separating them. Germline V lookup: CDR1 SGHKS, CDR2 YYEKEE (reference sequence). The CDR3 DNA sequence: TGTGCCAGCAGCTTGGGACAGGCGGGTGAGCAGTACGTC. Its protein product is CASSLGQAGEQYV.

In its sample, this clone was seen a few times. This sequence joins TRBV10-2 and TRBJ2-7; D not resolved. The V end lost 11 bases, the J end lost 3 bases, and 14 bases lay between the germline ends. The CDR3 loop spans 12 amino acids. Germline loops: CDR1 WSHSY, CDR2 SAAADI. The CDR3 loop is CAPGWHHYEQYV. In nucleotides, the CDR3 is TGCGCCCCGGGTTGGCACCACTACGAGCAGTACGTC.

The CDR3 nucleotides are TGTGCCAGCATTACAGGGCCGTATAATTCACCCCTCCACTTT. Translation: CASITGPYNSPLHF. The rearrangement joins TRBV28 to TRBJ1-6; tentative D call: TRBD1 (6 bases). The CDR3 totals 14 residues. V lost 7 bases and J lost 4, with 11 bases in between. The germline V gene has CDR1 MDHEN and CDR2 SYDVKM.

The chain couples TRBV2 to TRBJ1-1; D unclear. CDR1 SNHLY and CDR2 FYNNEI come from the germline V gene. This CDR3 spans 15 amino acids. Trimming removed 5 bases at V and 1 base at J, with 14 bases between. DNA of the CDR3: TGTGCCAGCAGTCCCGGAGGTCGGAAGAACACTGAAGCTTTCTTT. It translates to CASSPGGRKNTEAFF.

This chain uses TRBV25-1 with TRBJ1-5, with 10 bases lining up with TRBD1. The germline gives CDR1 MGHDK, CDR2 SYGVNS. The CDR3 is 15 amino acids. V lost 6 bases to trimming and J lost 5 bases; unmatched junction nucleotides: 7. The CDR3 nucleotides are TGTGCCAGCAGCGGACAGGGGGGACATGATCAGCCCCAGCATTTT. Translated, it gives CASSGQGGHDQPQHF.

The chain has TRBV6-1 and TRBJ1-2; a possible D gene is TRBD1 (5 bases). Germline V gene sequence: CDR1 MNHNS, CDR2 SASEGT. V lost 3 bases and J 8 bases, leaving 13 bases between the germline ends. CDR3 size: 13 residues. CDR3 sequence: CASSDTGGGGYTF. The CDR3, as DNA: TGTGCCAGCAGTGATACCGGGGGAGGCGGCTACACCTTC.

The chain employs TRBV19 and TRBJ1-5; TRBD1 matches at 7 bases. CDR1 and CDR2 (germline): LNHDA, SQIVND (reference sequence). This CDR3 is built from 20 residues. The V segment lost 0 bases and the J segment 0 bases; nucleotides outside the gene matches: 14. The CDR3 reads CASSIESADRRVYSNQPQHF. The DNA for the CDR3 is TGTGCCAGTAGTATAGAGAGTGCGGACAGGAGAGTTTATAGCAATCAGCCCCAGCATTTT.

Worth noting for this clone: The sample has other DNA sequences that encode this CDR3 too. CDR3 loop: CASSLDGGSNQPQHF. The CDR3 DNA sequence: TGCGCCAGCAGCCTTGACGGCGGAAGCAATCAGCCCCAGCATTTT. V and J are TRBV5-1 and TRBJ1-5; D gene ambiguous. The ends were cut back, 4 bases at V and 1 base at J, with 12 bases in the middle. CDR1 is SGHRS, CDR2 YFSETQ, per germline. The CDR3 has 15 residues.

CDR3 bases: TGTGCCAGCAGTCCCTCCACAGGGTCCTATGGCTACACCTTC. Encoded protein: CASSPSTGSYGYTF. The rearrangement uses TRBV6-5 and TRBJ1-2; a possible D gene is TRBD1 (6 bases). Germline lookup yields CDR1 MNHEY and CDR2 SVGAGI. The CDR3 sequence is 14 residues long. V was pared by 5 bases and J by 4 bases, with 14 bases between.

This chain links TRBV6-5 with TRBJ1-2; D not certain. The CDR3 is 13 amino acids. With 0 bases removed from V and 8 bases from J, the gap between germline ends came to 10 bases. From germline, CDR1 is MNHEY and CDR2 SVGAGI. CDR3 sequence (DNA): TGTGCCAGCAGTTACTCGAGCGGGAAGGGCTACACCTTC. Protein sequence: CASSYSSGKGYTF.

The V call is TRBV28, the J call TRBJ1-5, with D unresolved. The V end was cut by 6 bases, the J end by 3 bases, with 15 bases between. CDR3 length: 15 amino acids. Germline loops: CDR1 MDHEN, CDR2 SYDVKM. The CDR3 nucleotides are TGTGCCAGCAGCCAACGGGGTACGTCCAATCAGCCCCAGCATTTT. This translates into CASSQRGTSNQPQHF.

The rearrangement joins TRBV9 to TRBJ2-3; 9 bases fit TRBD1. Germline V gene sequence: CDR1 SGDLS, CDR2 YYNGEE. The CDR3 is made up of 15 amino acids. Trimming took 3 bases from V and 2 from J; bases not matched to a gene: 4. The DNA of the CDR3 is TGTGCCAGCAGCGGCAGGACAGGGGACACAGATACGCAGTATTTT. Its protein product is CASSGRTGDTDTQYF.

The rearrangement uses TRBV7-9 and TRBJ2-3; D is perhaps TRBD1 (5 bases). From germline, CDR1 is SEHNR and CDR2 FQNEAQ (reference sequence). V gave up 1 base and J gave up 3 bases, with 11 bases separating them. The CDR3 is 15 residues long. The CDR3 sequence is CASSLVQGQTDTQYF. The CDR3 DNA follows: TGTGCCAGCAGCTTAGTGCAGGGCCAAACAGATACGCAGTATTTT.

The V gene is TRBV10-3, the J gene TRBJ1-1; D may be TRBD1 (6 bases). Germline V lookup: CDR1 ENHRY, CDR2 SYGVKD. The CDR3 consists of 13 residues. Trimming took 4 bases from V and 3 from J, leaving 9 bases between them. The CDR3 bases are TGTGCCATCAGTGTGGACAGAGACACTGAAGCTTTCTTT. Its protein product is CAISVDRDTEAFF.

The CDR3, as DNA: TGTGCCAGCAGCCAAGTCCGCGGGGGCCAAGAGACCCAGTACTTC. It yields the protein CASSQVRGGQETQYF. The V call is TRBV4-2, the J call TRBJ2-5, with 7 bases matching TRBD2. J was trimmed by 1 base and V by 1 base; bases with no gene match: 3. The CDR3 consists of 15 residues. The germline V gene has CDR1 LGHNA and CDR2 YNFKEQ.

CDR3 nucleotide sequence: TGTGCCAGCAGCGTAGCTACGCAGGTCTCGAACACTGAAGCTTTCTTT. This encodes CASSVATQVSNTEAFF. The V call is TRBV9, the J call TRBJ1-1; D unresolved. V lost 0 bases, J lost 1 base, and 13 bases lay in between. The CDR3 loop spans 16 amino acids. Germline V gene data show CDR1 as SGDLS and CDR2 as YYNGEE.

V gene TRBV28 combines with J gene TRBJ2-7, with D tentatively TRBD1 or TRBD2 (5 bases each). CDR1 and CDR2 from the germline V gene are MDHEN and SYDVKM. CDR3 length equals 13 residues. Trimming pared 6 bases from V and 7 bases from J, leaving 16 bases between. The CDR3 sequence: CASSFGAMREQYV. The CDR3 DNA is TGTGCCAGCAGCTTCGGGGCTATGCGGGAGCAGTACGTC.

This clone has a handful of counts. This sequence joins TRBV5-1 and TRBJ1-1, with a possible D match to TRBD1 (6 bases). The CDR3 is 16 amino acids. Germline lookup yields CDR1 SGHRS and CDR2 YFSETQ. Trimming pared 3 bases from V and 3 bases from J, leaving 18 bases between. This chain's CDR3 is CASSSGTGLVDTEAFF. The CDR3 DNA reads as TGCGCCAGCAGCTCTGGTACAGGGTTGGTAGACACTGAAGCTTTCTTT.

The chain joins TRBV5-8 to TRBJ2-2, with 7 nucleotides matching TRBD2. The CDR3 contains 16 residues. The V gene end was trimmed by 0 bases and the J gene end by 5 bases; junction bases not matched to a gene: 7. Looked up from germline, CDR1 is SGHTS and CDR2 is YDEGEE. CDR3 coding DNA: TGTGCCAGCAGCTTGGGCGAGCGGGACGGTACCGGGGAGCTGTTTTTT. Its translation: CASSLGERDGTGELFF.

The rearrangement joins TRBV14 to TRBJ1-4; D is undetermined. Between the trimmed V and J ends, which lost 0 bases and 5 bases, there was a span of 10 bases. The CDR3 has 15 residues. Germline loops: CDR1 SGHDN, CDR2 FVKESK. CDR3 region: CASSQDQLVNEKLFF. The CDR3 coding sequence is TGTGCCAGCAGCCAAGACCAGCTAGTGAATGAAAAACTGTTTTTT.

This clone was detected only a few times. The chain recombines TRBV30 with TRBJ1-5; 8 bases map to TRBD1. Germline CDR1 and CDR2: GTSNPN and SVGIG (reference sequence). The V gene end was trimmed by 1 base and the J gene end by 7 bases; junction bases not matched to a gene: 6. The CDR3 is 14 amino acids. The CDR3 DNA sequence: TGTGCCTGGAGTGCCAGGGGGCAAGGGCAGCCCCAGCATTTT. This codes for CAWSARGQGQPQHF.

The V and J genes are TRBV2 and TRBJ2-1; 15 bases line up with TRBD2. This CDR3 comprises 17 residues. Germline CDR1 and CDR2: SNHLY and FYNNEI. V lost 6 bases and J lost 8; bases outside the gene matches: 11. In nucleotides, the CDR3 is TGTGCCAGCAGCCTCGGACTAGCGGGGGGGCGCGTGGATGAGCAGTTCTTC. It translates to CASSLGLAGGRVDEQFF.

V usage is TRBV6-6 and J usage is TRBJ1-4, with D maybe TRBD1 (5 bases). Germline CDR1 MNHNY, CDR2 SVGAGI (reference sequence). This CDR3 is built from 15 residues. Trimming took off 2 bases at V and 2 bases at J, with 9 bases between the two ends. The CDR3 spells CASSYGGATNEKLFF. CDR3 nucleotides: TGTGCCAGCAGTTACGGAGGGGCGACTAATGAAAAACTGTTTTTT.

The CDR3 protein is CASSAQGRGTGELFF. The CDR3 region has the DNA TGTGCCAGCAGCGCACAGGGCCGCGGCACCGGGGAGCTGTTTTTT. This chain uses TRBV7-2 with TRBJ2-2, with D tentatively TRBD1 (6 bases). CDR1 is SGHTA and CDR2 is FQGNSA in the germline V gene. Deletions cut 5 bases from V and 4 bases from J, with 14 bases between. The CDR3 sequence is 15 residues long.